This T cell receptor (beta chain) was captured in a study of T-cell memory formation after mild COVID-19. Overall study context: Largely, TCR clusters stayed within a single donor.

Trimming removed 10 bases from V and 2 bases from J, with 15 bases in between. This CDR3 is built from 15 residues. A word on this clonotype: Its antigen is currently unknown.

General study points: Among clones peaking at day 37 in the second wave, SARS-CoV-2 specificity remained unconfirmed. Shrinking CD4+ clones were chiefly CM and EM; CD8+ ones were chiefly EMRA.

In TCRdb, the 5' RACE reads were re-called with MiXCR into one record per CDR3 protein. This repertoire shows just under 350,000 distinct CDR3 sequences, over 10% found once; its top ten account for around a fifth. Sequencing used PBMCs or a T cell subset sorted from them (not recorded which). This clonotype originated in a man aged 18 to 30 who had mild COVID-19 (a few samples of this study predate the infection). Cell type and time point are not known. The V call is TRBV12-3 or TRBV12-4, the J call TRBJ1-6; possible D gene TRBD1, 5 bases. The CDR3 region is CATQSTDTYNSPLHF. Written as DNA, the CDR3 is TGTGCCACCCAATCGACAGATACCTATAATTCACCCCTCCACTTT.